Reported below is one T cell receptor beta chain. Its antigen is undetermined. This entry is derived from a study of long-term antiretroviral therapy in people with HIV. Participants living with HIV all received treatment in the United States. CDR3 length: 13 amino acids. Germline CDR1 SGHVS, CDR2 FQNEAQ. The V and J ends lost 4 bases and 3 bases respectively, with 10 bases between them. Run at survey level, the immunoSEQ assay was version v3.0. Clones were read by immunoSEQ multiplex PCR, and TCRdb kept only the in-frame ones, dropping some. The sample carries around 25,000 clones, about four fifths recorded once. General study points: Viral resistance, ART adherence and therapy changes all lacked available data. Relative to transplant donor controls, diversity remained lower despite increasing after ART.

This clonotype was sampled from a woman in her twenties or thirties with HIV. Source: unsorted PBMCs, taken 1.1 years before starting antiretroviral therapy. This chain uses TRBV7-8 with TRBJ2-7; a possible D gene is TRBD2 (6 bases). The CDR3 sequence: CASSSGEVYEQYF. CDR3 in DNA: TGTGCCAGCAGCTCCGGGGAGGTCTACGAGCAGTACTTC. Based on the CDR3 plus reference TRBV7-8 and TRBJ2-7, the full variable domain is GAGVSQSPRYKVAKRGQDVALRCDPISGHVSLFWYQQALGQGPEFLTYFQNEAQLDKSGLPSDRFFAERPEGSVSTLKIQRTQQEDSAVYLCASSSGEVYEQYFGPGTRLTVT.